These 26 T cell receptor beta chains originate from one sample sequenced in a study of blood T cell repertoires in COVID-19. Data came from immunoSEQ multiplex PCR; TCRdb stores just in-frame clones and leaves some out. Among about 98,000 clones listed, 81% were seen once. The sequencing input was peripheral blood. These receptors all come from an elderly woman with acute or convalescent COVID-19.

The chain recombines TRBV28 with TRBJ1-4; 8 bases match TRBD1. Germline CDR1 MDHEN, CDR2 SYDVKM. Trimming cost V 4 bases and J 7 bases; bases outside gene matches: 11. This CDR3 spans 16 amino acids. CDR3 sequence: CASSSGARQGFEKLFF. CDR3 in DNA: TGTGCCAGCAGTTCAGGAGCGAGACAGGGGTTTGAAAAACTGTTTTTT.

The rearrangement uses TRBV6-2 or TRBV6-3 and TRBJ1-1, with D perhaps TRBD1 (5 bases). Germline V gene data show CDR1 as MNHEY and CDR2 as SVGEGT. V was shortened by 2 bases and J by 7 bases, with 14 bases between the two germline ends. The CDR3 consists of 14 residues. DNA of the CDR3: TGTGCCAGCAGTTACCAATTTGCGGGGCTTGAAGCTTTCTTT. Translated, it gives CASSYQFAGLEAFF.

This rearrangement joins TRBV7-2 to TRBJ1-5; a possible D gene is TRBD1 (5 bases). V lost 1 base to trimming and J lost 2 bases, with 15 bases between them. The CDR3 length is 17 residues. Germline CDR1 SGHTA, CDR2 FQGNSA. The CDR3 spells CASSLEIGRVGNQPQHF. The DNA for the CDR3 is TGTGCCAGCAGCTTAGAAATAGGCAGGGTCGGCAATCAGCCCCAGCATTTT.

This chain links TRBV5-1 with TRBJ1-4; 9 bases agree with TRBD1. V was pared by 0 bases and J by 8 bases, with 5 bases of the junction left unmatched. Germline CDR1 and CDR2: SGHRS and YFSETQ. The CDR3 consists of 15 residues. CDR3 loop: CASSLAGTGQEKLFF. The CDR3 DNA follows: TGCGCCAGCAGCTTGGCTGGGACAGGGCAGGAAAAACTGTTTTTT.

The sample holds a few counts of this clone. V is TRBV5-4 and J is TRBJ1-6; 9 bases match TRBD1. Germline V lookup: CDR1 SGHNT, CDR2 YYREEE (reference sequence). Trimming removed 4 bases from V and 10 bases from J; junction bases left unmatched: 9. CDR3 length: 15 residues. CDR3: CASSLGQGGQSPLHF. In nucleotides, the CDR3 is TGTGCCAGCAGCCTGGGACAGGGCGGGCAGTCACCCCTCCACTTT. Using reference TRBV5-4 and TRBJ1-6 for the parts outside the CDR3, the full variable domain is ETGVTQSPTHLIKTRGQQVTLRCSSQSGHNTVSWYQQALGQGPQFIFQYYREEENGRGNFPPRFSGLQFPNYSSELNVNALELDDSALYLCASSLGQGGQSPLHFGNGTRLTVT.

The chain carries TRBV4-1 and TRBJ1-3; D possibly corresponds to TRBD1 (6 bases). V lost 0 bases and J 1 base, leaving 13 bases between the germline ends. Germline assignment: CDR1 MGHRA and CDR2 YSYEKL. The CDR3 has 17 residues. CDR3 in amino acids: CASSQDANRDSGNTIYF. CDR3 DNA sequence: TGCGCCAGCAGCCAAGATGCGAACAGGGATTCTGGAAACACCATATATTTT.

CDR3 DNA: TGTGCCAGCAGCCAAGGGACTAGCGGGGGGTCAGATACGCAGTATTTT. This encodes CASSQGTSGGSDTQYF. V is TRBV2 and J is TRBJ2-3; TRBD2 aligns across 15 bases. The J segment lost 4 bases and the V segment lost 6 bases, leaving 5 bases of the junction unmatched. CDR3 length: 16 residues. Per the germline V gene, CDR1 is SNHLY and CDR2 is FYNNEI.

The rearrangement links TRBV19 to TRBJ1-1, with a possible D match to TRBD1 (5 bases). The CDR3 covers 13 residues. The germline V gene has CDR1 LNHDA and CDR2 SQIVND (reference sequence). The V end lost 8 bases, the J end lost 10 bases, and 20 bases lay between the germline ends. The CDR3 protein is CASGSQPGLPAFF. The CDR3 DNA is TGTGCCAGTGGGTCCCAACCGGGACTCCCAGCTTTCTTT.

This sequence joins TRBV18 and TRBJ2-7, with 11 bases that match TRBD2. CDR3 size: 15 residues. Germline CDR1 is KGHSH and CDR2 is LQKENI. J gave up 0 bases and V 4 bases, and 2 bases lay outside the gene matches. In DNA form, the CDR3 reads TGTGCCAGCTCACTGGGACTAGCGGCCTCCTACGAGCAGTACTTC. Amino acids: CASSLGLAASYEQYF.

The J gene is TRBJ1-4, the V gene TRBV19; 9 bases align to TRBD1. The CDR3 contains 13 residues. The J segment lost 6 bases and the V segment lost 6 bases, leaving 2 bases of the junction unmatched. The V gene's germline CDR1 is LNHDA and CDR2 SQIVND (reference sequence). CDR3 residues: CASSRDRDEKLFF. As DNA, the CDR3 is TGTGCCAGTAGCAGGGACAGGGATGAAAAACTGTTTTTT.

This rearrangement joins TRBV6-5 to TRBJ2-5; no clear D. Germline V gene data show CDR1 as MNHEY and CDR2 as SVGAGI. V gave up 5 bases and J gave up 0 bases, with 4 bases separating them. The CDR3 extends over 12 amino acids. For the CDR3, the DNA is TGTGCCAGCAGTCAGAACCAAGAGACCCAGTACTTC. Protein: CASSQNQETQYF.

This sequence joins TRBV6-5 and TRBJ1-2; perhaps TRBD1 as D (5 bases). The germline V gene has CDR1 MNHEY and CDR2 SVGAGI. Between the trimmed V and J ends, which lost 5 bases and 4 bases, there was a span of 11 bases. The CDR3 extends over 13 amino acids. The CDR3 here is CASSLTDTYGYTF. CDR3 sequence (DNA): TGTGCCAGCAGTCTGACAGATACCTATGGCTACACCTTC.

The sample holds a few counts of this clone. The chain combines TRBV27 with TRBJ2-7; 8 bases agree with TRBD2. The CDR3 extends over 14 amino acids. From germline, CDR1 is MNHEY and CDR2 SMNVEV (reference sequence). The V gene end was trimmed by 4 bases and the J gene end by 0 bases; junction bases not matched to a gene: 2. As DNA, the CDR3 is TGTGCCAGCAGTTCCGGGACTAGCTCCTACGAGCAGTACTTC. Translating it yields CASSSGTSSYEQYF.

The chain has TRBV19 and TRBJ1-5; TRBD1 matches at 7 bases. The CDR3 loop spans 15 amino acids. The germline CDR1 and CDR2 sequences are LNHDA and SQIVND (reference sequence). The V segment lost 7 bases and the J segment 6 bases; nucleotides outside the gene matches: 12. The CDR3 sequence: CASTRDGTVSQPQHF. CDR3 coding DNA: TGTGCCAGTACTAGGGACGGGACAGTGAGTCAGCCCCAGCATTTT.

V and J are TRBV4-3 and TRBJ2-1; 7 bases are shared with TRBD1. Germline trimming cut 6 bases from V and 10 bases from J; bases unmatched to any gene: 9. The CDR3 consists of 13 residues. Germline lookup yields CDR1 LGHNA and CDR2 YSLEER. The CDR3 sequence is CASSIQGSGEQFF. CDR3 nucleotides: TGCGCCAGCAGTATACAGGGGAGTGGGGAGCAGTTCTTC.

The CDR3 sequence: CASSLIAGTSGTGELFF. CDR3 sequence (DNA): TGCGCCAGCAGCCTTATTGCCGGGACTAGCGGGACCGGGGAGCTGTTTTTT. The rearrangement links TRBV5-1 to TRBJ2-2; 12 bases agree with TRBD2. CDR1 and CDR2 (germline): SGHRS, YFSETQ. The CDR3 sequence is 17 residues long. The V gene end was trimmed by 4 bases and the J gene end by 5 bases; junction bases not matched to a gene: 9.

The chain is built from TRBV2 and TRBJ1-4; a possible D gene is TRBD1 (5 bases). Looked up from germline, CDR1 is SNHLY and CDR2 is FYNNEI. This CDR3 region has 16 residues. V dropped 2 bases and J dropped 7 bases, with 17 bases sitting between them. This CDR3 is CASSELLAGLGEKLFF. The DNA of the CDR3 is TGTGCCAGCAGTGAACTGCTGGCAGGGTTAGGTGAAAAACTGTTTTTT. Full variable domain (outside the CDR3, taken from reference TRBV2 and TRBJ1-4): EPEVTQTPSHQVTQMGQEVILRCVPISNHLYFYWYRQILGQKVEFLVSFYNNEISEKSEIFDDQFSVERPDGSNFTLKIRSTKLEDSAMYFCASSELLAGLGEKLFFGSGTQLSVL.

There are a few counts of this clone. The chain recombines TRBV5-6 with TRBJ2-7; D is unclear. Germline V gene lookup returns CDR1 SGHDT and CDR2 YYEEEE. Trimming pared 4 bases from V and 7 bases from J, leaving 9 bases between. This CDR3 has 11 residues. CDR3 protein: CASSLGREQYF. The CDR3 DNA reads TGTGCCAGCAGCCTTGGTCGGGAGCAGTACTTC.

This chain connects TRBV2 to TRBJ1-6; 7 nucleotides match TRBD1. Germline CDR1 reads SNHLY; CDR2 reads FYNNEI. The CDR3 is made up of 16 amino acids. V gave up 6 bases and J gave up 4 bases; unmatched junction bases: 9. CDR3: CASRPDRDQYNSPLHF. The CDR3 nucleotides are TGTGCCAGCAGGCCCGACAGGGACCAATATAATTCACCCCTCCACTTT.

This chain links TRBV20-1 with TRBJ1-2; D unclear. The V gene lost 5 bases and the J gene lost 10 bases, with 14 bases spanning the gap. CDR3 length: 11 amino acids. CDR1 and CDR2 from the germline V gene are DFQATT and SNEGSKA (reference sequence). CDR3 sequence: CSAEGDPSYTF. CDR3 nucleotide sequence: TGCAGTGCTGAGGGCGACCCATCCTACACCTTC.

CDR3 sequence reads: CASSPRTDSTEAFF. The CDR3 DNA follows: TGTGCCAGCTCACCTAGGACAGACAGCACTGAAGCTTTCTTT. This chain links TRBV18 with TRBJ1-1; a possible D gene is TRBD1 (6 bases). The germline gives CDR1 KGHSH, CDR2 LQKENI. V was shortened by 3 bases and J by 4 bases, with 12 bases between the two germline ends. This CDR3 has 14 amino acids.

The chain uses TRBV28 and TRBJ2-3, with 7 bases aligning to TRBD2. Germline V gene lookup returns CDR1 MDHEN and CDR2 SYDVKM. The CDR3 length is 12 residues. V lost 8 bases to trimming and J lost 4 bases; unmatched junction nucleotides: 3. The CDR3 DNA reads as TGTGCCAGCGGGGGGGGATCAGATACGCAGTATTTT. It specifies CASGGGSDTQYF.

This rearrangement joins TRBV15 to TRBJ1-2; D is unclear. CDR3 length: 14 residues. Trimming pared 0 bases from V and 4 bases from J, leaving 9 bases between. CDR1 is LNHNV, CDR2 YYDKDF, per germline (reference sequence). This CDR3 reads CATSRDRESYGYTF. In nucleotides, the CDR3 is TGTGCCACCAGCAGAGACCGGGAATCCTATGGCTACACCTTC.

The chain recombines TRBV9 with TRBJ2-5; 9 nucleotides match TRBD2. Germline CDR1 reads SGDLS; CDR2 reads YYNGEE. Losses at the gene ends were 2 bases for V and 5 bases for J; bases not matched to a gene: 7. The length of the CDR3 is 15 residues. The CDR3 loop is CASSVAGGPKETQYF. CDR3 DNA sequence: TGTGCCAGCAGCGTTGCGGGGGGGCCGAAGGAGACCCAGTACTTC.

This clone was observed once. The V and J genes are TRBV19 and TRBJ2-2, with 9 positions matching TRBD2. The CDR3 extends over 19 amino acids. The germline V gene encodes CDR1 LNHDA and CDR2 SQIVND (reference sequence). With V trimmed by 4 bases and J by 0 bases, 12 bases remained unmatched. The CDR3 coding sequence is TGTGCCAGTAGTAGCCCTCGCGGGAGGGGAGGTTCGAACACCGGGGAGCTGTTTTTT. Residues: CASSSPRGRGGSNTGELFF.

The chain combines TRBV11-2 with TRBJ1-2, with D tentatively TRBD1 (6 bases). From germline, CDR1 is SGHAT and CDR2 FQNNGV. V was shortened by 1 base and J by 4 bases, with 16 bases between the two germline ends. CDR3 length equals 16 residues. The CDR3 region has the DNA TGTGCCAGCAGCTTAGCTTTCTCACAGGGTGGCTATGGCTACACCTTC. Protein: CASSLAFSQGGYGYTF.